The TCR beta chain under discussion was sequenced for a study of T cells after somatic rescue of genetic block. Germline lookup yields CDR1 SNHLY and CDR2 FYNNEI. The V gene end was trimmed by 8 bases and the J gene end by 5 bases; junction bases not matched to a gene: 8. The CDR3 loop spans 14 amino acids. Some clones are missing from TCRdb's copy, which holds only in-frame ones; the method was immunoSEQ multiplex PCR. This sample yields around 100,000 clones, of which 85% to 95% are seen a single time; 1.4% belongs to the top ten. This chain connects TRBV2 to TRBJ2-2; TRBD1 aligns across 7 bases. The sample consisted of peripheral blood mononuclear cells (PBMCs). The sequence was obtained from a woman between 18 and 29 years old. The CDR3 coding sequence is TGTGCCAGCGGAAAAGACAGGGCAACCGGGGAGCTGTTTTTT. This gives the protein CASGKDRATGELFF.